Below are 17 T cell receptor beta chains sequenced from a single sample in a study of CD8+ T cells in alopecia areata. RNA extraction was followed by reverse transcription into cDNA, which acted as the sequencing template. The repertoire was sequenced with immunoSEQ multiplex PCR; TCRdb's copy has only in-frame clones and lacks some. Of 100,000 to 150,000 clones listed, about 50% were seen once; the top ten hold roughly a sixth. Material: CD8+ T cells sorted from blood, obtained at week 0. The receptors derive from a human donor with alopecia areata.

The chain couples TRBV19 to TRBJ1-1; TRBD1 might be the D (6 bases). Trimming took off 3 bases at V and 6 bases at J, with 11 bases between the two ends. CDR1 and CDR2 from the germline V gene are LNHDA and SQIVND (reference sequence). The CDR3 is 13 amino acids. The CDR3 loop is CASSIIGGPEAFF. In DNA form, the CDR3 reads TGTGCCAGTAGTATTATAGGGGGTCCTGAAGCTTTCTTT. Using reference TRBV19 and TRBJ1-1 for the parts outside the CDR3, the full variable domain is DGGITQSPKYLFRKEGQNVTLSCEQNLNHDAMYWYRQDPGQGLRLIYYSQIVNDFQKGDIAEGYSVSREKKESFPLTVTSAQKNPTAFYLCASSIIGGPEAFFGQGTRLTVV.

The V and J genes are TRBV11-2 and TRBJ2-3; D could derive from TRBD1 or TRBD2 (6 bases each). In germline, CDR1 is SGHAT, CDR2 FQNNGV. V was pared by 4 bases and J by 4 bases, with 18 bases between. This CDR3 is built from 16 residues. The CDR3 sequence is CASSSGAGWGADTQYF. As DNA, the CDR3 is TGTGCCAGCAGCTCGGGGGCAGGGTGGGGCGCAGATACGCAGTATTTT.

This clone was counted only a few times. The rearrangement links TRBV6-5 to TRBJ2-4; possibly TRBD1 for D (6 bases). This CDR3 is built from 14 residues. V was trimmed by 8 bases and J by 7 bases, leaving 18 bases between them. Germline V gene sequence: CDR1 MNHEY, CDR2 SVGAGI. The CDR3 loop reads CASSGVVDSNIQYF. DNA for the CDR3: TGTGCCAGCTCGGGTGTGGTGGACAGTAACATTCAGTACTTC.

In its sample, this clone was seen many times. Distinct nucleotide sequences in the sample also encode this CDR3. The chain employs TRBV11-2 and TRBJ2-3; D ambiguous. Deletions cut 0 bases from V and 4 bases from J, with 2 bases between. The CDR3 extends over 12 amino acids. CDR1 is SGHAT, CDR2 FQNNGV, per germline. The CDR3 sequence: CASSLDPDTQYF. CDR3 nucleotide sequence: TGTGCCAGCAGCTTAGATCCAGATACGCAGTATTTT.

V gene TRBV5-4 combines with J gene TRBJ1-1; D is undetermined. Germline V gene data show CDR1 as SGHNT and CDR2 as YYREEE (reference sequence). The CDR3 sequence is 13 residues long. V lost 3 bases to trimming and J lost 3 bases, with 9 bases between them. The CDR3 region is CASSYGHHTEAFF. The CDR3 bases are TGTGCCAGCAGCTACGGCCACCACACTGAAGCTTTCTTT.

This clone was seen a few times. The CDR3 loop is CATSRVRGESNQPQHF. The CDR3 DNA follows: TGTGCCACCAGCAGAGTTCGGGGCGAGAGCAATCAGCCCCAGCATTTT. J is TRBJ1-5 and V is TRBV15; tentatively, D is TRBD1 (5 bases). The CDR3 length is 16 residues. Germline CDR1 LNHNV, CDR2 YYDKDF (reference sequence). V lost 1 base and J lost 1, with 11 bases in between.

This clone was picked up a small number of times. This chain connects TRBV29-1 to TRBJ2-7; TRBD2 matches 10 bases. The junction had 12 bases not matched to a gene; V was cut back by 6 bases and J by 7 bases. Germline values: CDR1 SQVTM, CDR2 ANQGSEA. This CDR3 comprises 14 residues. For the CDR3, the DNA is TGCAGCGTGAGAGCGGGGGGGACTGGTACGGAGCAGTACTTC. Protein: CSVRAGGTGTEQYF.

This clone has just one count. This chain uses TRBV30 with TRBJ1-2; D ambiguous. CDR1 and CDR2 (germline): GTSNPN, SVGIG (reference sequence). The CDR3 runs 15 residues. The V gene lost 3 bases and the J gene lost 3 bases, with 17 bases spanning the gap. The CDR3: CAWRDPREVYYGYTF. CDR3 DNA sequence: TGTGCCTGGAGGGACCCACGGGAGGTATACTATGGCTACACCTTC.

V and J are TRBV7-9 and TRBJ1-5, with a possible D match to TRBD1 (6 bases). This CDR3 has 14 amino acids. V gave up 1 base and J gave up 3 bases, with 7 bases separating them. Germline V gene data show CDR1 as SEHNR and CDR2 as FQNEAQ (reference sequence). CDR3 DNA: TGTGCCAGCAGCTTAGACAGGGCCAATCAGCCCCAGCATTTT. It codes for CASSLDRANQPQHF.

This clone has only one observation. The chain has TRBV5-6 and TRBJ2-5, with D perhaps given as TRBD1 or TRBD2 (6 bases each). With 7 bases removed from V and 5 bases from J, the gap between germline ends came to 21 bases. Germline V CDR1 and CDR2: SGHDT, YYEEEE. CDR3 length: 15 amino acids. The CDR3 reads CASLVVGGAPETQYF. CDR3 DNA: TGTGCCAGCTTAGTGGTGGGGGGCGCTCCTGAGACCCAGTACTTC.

The chain carries TRBV30 and TRBJ1-6; 9 nucleotides match TRBD1. Trimming cost V 2 bases and J 9 bases; bases outside gene matches: 14. The V gene's germline CDR1 is GTSNPN and CDR2 SVGIG (reference sequence). The CDR3 loop spans 17 amino acids. The CDR3 spells CAWSLRDRASLSSPLHF. CDR3 bases: TGTGCCTGGAGTCTCAGGGACAGGGCTTCGTTAAGTTCACCCCTCCACTTT.

V gene TRBV27 combines with J gene TRBJ1-6; tentative D call: TRBD1 (5 bases). Trimming took off 6 bases at V and 2 bases at J, with 14 bases between the two ends. This CDR3 has 16 amino acids. Germline CDR1 is MNHEY and CDR2 is SMNVEV (reference sequence). CDR3 in amino acids: CASSLGRGAYNSPLHF. The CDR3 coding sequence is TGTGCCAGCAGCCTAGGTAGGGGCGCCTATAATTCACCCCTCCACTTT.

The chain joins TRBV19 to TRBJ1-2; no definite D call. CDR1 is LNHDA and CDR2 is SQIVND in the germline V gene (reference sequence). The CDR3 runs 14 residues. Trimming removed 7 bases at V and 4 bases at J, with 16 bases between. CDR3 coding DNA: TGTGCCAGTACCTCCCGGGCACGGATCTATGGCTACACCTTC. Its protein product is CASTSRARIYGYTF.

The V call is TRBV29-1, the J call TRBJ2-2; D remains unclear. Per germline, CDR1 SQVTM and CDR2 ANQGSEA. V lost 4 bases to trimming and J lost 1 base, with 7 bases between them. This CDR3 spans 13 amino acids. This CDR3 is CSVGWGNTGELFF. CDR3 DNA: TGCAGCGTTGGTTGGGGGAACACCGGGGAGCTGTTTTTT.

V is TRBV27 and J is TRBJ2-3, with TRBD2 identical over 8 bases. Germline V gene lookup returns CDR1 MNHEY and CDR2 SMNVEV (reference sequence). V was pared by 7 bases and J by 2 bases, with 11 bases of the junction left unmatched. This CDR3 is built from 16 residues. The CDR3: CASKLRGDDPTDTQYF. Written as DNA, the CDR3 is TGTGCCAGCAAACTGCGGGGGGACGACCCCACAGATACGCAGTATTTT.

Comments on this clone: The junction differs from germline at one of its ends, possibly a read error. The chain carries TRBV5-6 and TRBJ2-5; D remains unclear. This CDR3 is built from 12 residues. Germline CDR1 and CDR2: SGHDT and YYEEEE. CDR3 DNA sequence: TGTGCCAGCAGCTTAAATCAAGGGACCCAGTACTTC. Translating gives CASSLNQGTQYF.

The chain links TRBV30 to TRBJ1-2, with D unresolved. V was cut by 0 bases and J by 2 bases, with 25 bases left in between. This CDR3 contains 19 residues. Germline loops: CDR1 GTSNPN, CDR2 SVGIG (reference sequence). The CDR3 coding sequence is TGTGCCTGGAGTGTGAGTAGGCCCGCTCTTGAAGGAAAAAACTATGGCTACACCTTC. It encodes CAWSVSRPALEGKNYGYTF.